This entry lists 22 T cell receptor beta chains sequenced from one sample in a study of early T cells in non-severe SARS-CoV-2 infection. TCRdb ran MiXCR on the 5' RACE reads and lists one entry per CDR3 protein. The data contain more than 55,000 distinct CDR3 sequences, about 12% of them singletons. Sequencing was performed on whole blood. The receptors stem from an adult who was a healthcare worker with PCR-confirmed SARS-CoV-2 infection or an uninfected control (not recorded which).

This clonotype was detected many times. CDR3 region: CSASWDPSNTEAFF. DNA for the CDR3: TGCAGTGCTAGTTGGGACCCATCGAACACTGAAGCTTTCTTT. The V gene is TRBV20-1, the J gene TRBJ1-1; D may be TRBD1 (5 bases). Germline V gene data show CDR1 as DFQATT and CDR2 as SNEGSKA (reference sequence). The CDR3 covers 14 residues. Trimming removed 3 bases from V and 1 base from J, with 12 bases in between.

This clonotype came up a few times. This chain connects TRBV10-2 to TRBJ2-7; 10 nucleotides line up with TRBD1. Germline CDR1 and CDR2: WSHSY and SAAADI. The CDR3 spans 14 residues. V trimming: 7 bases; J trimming: 2 bases; junction bases outside the gene matches: 5. The CDR3 bases are TGCGCCAGCAATGACAGGGGGCCGACCTACGAGCAGTACTTC. Translated, it gives CASNDRGPTYEQYF.

In its sample, this clonotype was seen many times. This chain joins TRBV3-1 and TRBJ1-1, with 9 bases that match TRBD1. The CDR3 contains 15 residues. J lost 10 bases, V lost 4 bases, and 13 bases had no gene match. Germline loops: CDR1 LGHDT, CDR2 YNNKEL (reference sequence). Written as DNA, the CDR3 is TGTGCCAGCAGCCCTGGACAGGGGACGTCCACGGGAGCTTTCTTT. This codes for CASSPGQGTSTGAFF.

This clonotype was seen more than once but under ten times. The chain uses TRBV5-4 and TRBJ1-2, with 9 positions matching TRBD1. Germline V lookup: CDR1 SGHNT, CDR2 YYREEE (reference sequence). There are 15 residues in the CDR3. After removal of 5 bases from V and 4 bases from J, the junction contained 9 bases not matched to a gene. CDR3 loop: CASRGTGLGGYGYTF. CDR3 DNA: TGTGCCAGCAGGGGGACAGGGCTCGGGGGCTATGGCTACACCTTC.

This clonotype was seen a few times. J is TRBJ2-7 and V is TRBV29-1, with D perhaps matching TRBD1 (6 bases). The CDR3 spans 13 residues. CDR1 and CDR2 from the germline V gene are SQVTM and ANQGSEA. V lost 6 bases and J 3 bases, leaving 15 bases between the germline ends. The chain's CDR3 is CSVVPGQYYEQYF. CDR3 bases: TGCAGCGTCGTTCCGGGACAATACTACGAGCAGTACTTC.

The V and J genes are TRBV28 and TRBJ1-2, with 8 bases aligning to TRBD1. The CDR3 has 13 residues. Germline V gives CDR1 MDHEN, CDR2 SYDVKM. Trimming at V came to 10 bases and at J to 1 base, leaving 5 bases not matched to a gene. The CDR3 spells CATRDRHNYGYTF. The CDR3, as DNA: TGTGCCACCCGGGACAGGCATAACTATGGCTACACCTTC.

The chain employs TRBV29-1 and TRBJ2-7; possible D gene TRBD1, 5 bases. CDR3 size: 13 residues. Trimming cost V 5 bases and J 4 bases, with 15 bases left between them. Germline CDR1 and CDR2: SQVTM and ANQGSEA. The CDR3 loop reads CSVTTKGYYEQYF. CDR3 nucleotides: TGCAGCGTTACTACTAAGGGGTATTACGAGCAGTACTTC.

As to this clonotype: A much larger clone is a single base away; this may be a read error. CDR3 amino acids: CTSSWGLQETQYF. The CDR3 DNA follows: TGTACCAGCAGTTGGGGTCTTCAAGAGACCCAGTACTTC. The chain recombines TRBV12-3 or TRBV12-4 with TRBJ2-5, with D uncertain. The CDR3 has 13 residues.

This chain uses TRBV7-8 with TRBJ2-7; 8 bases fit TRBD2. Germline V gene sequence: CDR1 SGHVS, CDR2 FQNEAQ. V dropped 4 bases and J dropped 3; count of bases not matched to a gene: 8. This CDR3 contains 15 residues. In nucleotides, the CDR3 is TGTGCCAGCAGCTCTGGGGCGGGGGGAAGCTACGAGCAGTACTTC. Amino acid sequence: CASSSGAGGSYEQYF.

The rearrangement uses TRBV7-2 and TRBJ2-2, with 7 nucleotides matching TRBD1. This CDR3 spans 13 amino acids. After removal of 5 bases from V and 5 bases from J, the junction contained 2 bases not matched to a gene. CDR1 is SGHTA, CDR2 FQGNSA, per germline. The CDR3 region is CASSVQGTGELFF. CDR3 DNA: TGTGCCAGCAGCGTACAGGGGACCGGGGAGCTGTTTTTT.

The chain carries TRBV6-6 and TRBJ1-5; a weak D match, TRBD1 (6 bases). V was pared by 2 bases and J by 2 bases, with 16 bases between. This CDR3 spans 17 amino acids. Germline V gives CDR1 MNHNY, CDR2 SVGAGI (reference sequence). In DNA form, the CDR3 reads TGTGCCAGCAGTTACGGTCGCGGGGGCGGTGGCAATCAGCCCCAGCATTTT. Translation gives CASSYGRGGGGNQPQHF.

The chain employs TRBV11-3 and TRBJ2-1, with D unresolved. The germline CDR1 and CDR2 sequences are SGHNT and YENEEA. Trimming shortened V by 5 bases and J by 9 bases, and 11 bases separated the two germline ends. The CDR3 is made up of 12 amino acids. CDR3 bases: TGTGCCAGCAGCCCCCAATCTGGTGAGCAGTTCTTC. It is translated as CASSPQSGEQFF.

The chain combines TRBV20-1 with TRBJ2-4; weak D call: TRBD1 (6 bases). The V and J ends lost 5 bases and 2 bases respectively, with 10 bases between them. The CDR3 runs 13 residues. Germline assignment: CDR1 DFQATT and CDR2 SNEGSKA (reference sequence). In nucleotides, the CDR3 is TGCAGTGCTGCACAGGGATCCAAAAACATTCAGTACTTC. This codes for CSAAQGSKNIQYF.

In this sample, this clonotype turned up many times. The chain joins TRBV9 to TRBJ1-6; TRBD1 aligns across 9 bases. The CDR3 runs 14 residues. V was pared by 0 bases and J by 10 bases, with 2 bases of the junction left unmatched. Germline CDR1 is SGDLS and CDR2 is YYNGEE. In DNA, the CDR3 is TGTGCCAGCAGCGTAGGGACAGGGGTATCACCCCTCCACTTT. This encodes CASSVGTGVSPLHF.

The rearrangement uses TRBV4-3 and TRBJ1-3, with D unresolved. Trimming stripped 3 bases from V and 0 bases from J, with 9 bases between. Germline CDR1 LGHNA, CDR2 YSLEER. The CDR3 has 15 amino acids. The CDR3 region has the DNA TGCGCCAGCAGCCAGAACGTAGTCTCTGGAAACACCATATATTTT. As protein: CASSQNVVSGNTIYF.

This clonotype has a handful of counts. The chain employs TRBV12-5 and TRBJ2-7; 8 bases fit TRBD1. Trimming at V came to 4 bases and at J to 5 bases, leaving 19 bases not matched to a gene. Looked up from germline, CDR1 is LGHNT and CDR2 is FRNRAP. The CDR3 runs to 18 residues. DNA for the CDR3: TGTGCTAGTGGTTCGCCCATCTCGGACAGGGTCTCCCTAAACGAGCAGTACTTC. Its protein is CASGSPISDRVSLNEQYF.

This clonotype showed up many times. The chain links TRBV18 to TRBJ2-3; maybe TRBD1 (5 bases). The CDR3 has 16 amino acids. V lost 6 bases and J lost 0, with 16 bases in between. Looked up from germline, CDR1 is KGHSH and CDR2 is LQKENI. The DNA for the CDR3 is TGTGCCAGCTCGCCCCGCCGGACATCTAGCACAGATACGCAGTATTTT. Protein product: CASSPRRTSSTDTQYF. Drawing the rest from reference TRBV18 and TRBJ2-3, the complete variable domain is NAGVMQNPRHLVRRRGQEARLRCSPMKGHSHVYWYRQLPEEGLKFMVYLQKENIIDESGMPKERFSAEFPKEGPSILRIQQVVRGDSAAYFCASSPRRTSSTDTQYFGPGTRLTVL.

This clonotype was detected only a few times. A junction boundary mismatches the germline segment, possibly from a read error. This chain uses TRBV12-3 or TRBV12-4 with TRBJ2-1; D is ambiguous. This CDR3 is built from 12 residues. The CDR3 DNA is TGTGCCAGCAGTTTAAGCCGGAATGGGCAGTTCTTC. Translation: CASSLSRNGQFF.

The rearrangement links TRBV7-3 to TRBJ1-6; a weak D match, TRBD1 (5 bases). Trimming took off 2 bases at V and 9 bases at J, with 11 bases between the two ends. The CDR3 extends over 14 amino acids. Germline V gene sequence: CDR1 SGHTA, CDR2 FQGTGA. The CDR3 DNA sequence: TGTGCCAGCAGCTTATCAGGGTCGGTTTCACCCCTCCACTTT. It is translated as CASSLSGSVSPLHF.

Ten or more counts support this clonotype. The rearrangement joins TRBV20-1 to TRBJ2-7, with 7 positions matching TRBD1. V dropped 1 base and J dropped 5; count of bases not matched to a gene: 8. Per the germline V gene, CDR1 is DFQATT and CDR2 is SNEGSKA (reference sequence). This CDR3 is built from 14 residues. The CDR3 bases are TGCAGTGCTAGAGGGAGACAGGGATCCCACGAGCAGTACTTC. Protein: CSARGRQGSHEQYF.

This clonotype was observed once. The V call is TRBV29-1, the J call TRBJ1-3, with 8 bases matching TRBD1. CDR3 size: 13 residues. V was clipped by 5 bases and J by 1 base; unmatched bases: 1. CDR1 and CDR2 (germline): SQVTM, ANQGSEA. CDR3 in amino acids: CSVRTGSGNTIYF. CDR3 nucleotides: TGCAGCGTTCGGACAGGGTCTGGAAACACCATATATTTT.

V is TRBV7-6 and J is TRBJ1-3; D perhaps matches TRBD1 (5 bases). V was cut by 4 bases and J by 6 bases, with 16 bases left in between. The CDR3 extends over 15 amino acids. Looked up from germline, CDR1 is SGHVS and CDR2 is FNYEAQ. CDR3 in amino acids: CASSSQELTENTIYF. Here the CDR3 DNA reads TGTGCCAGCAGCTCACAGGAGCTGACTGAAAACACCATATATTTT. Looking up the rest from reference TRBV7-6 and TRBJ1-3 gives the full variable domain: GAGVSQSPRYKVTKRGQDVALRCDPISGHVSLYWYRQALGQGPEFLTYFNYEAQQDKSGLPNDRFSAERPEGSISTLTIQRTEQRDSAMYRCASSSQELTENTIYFGEGSWLTVV.